The T cell receptor beta chain described here comes from a study of T-cell reconstitution after alpha-beta-depleted transplantation in children. Study conclusions and caveats: The origin of alpha-beta T cells about two months after transplant was reportedly several hundred expanded graft clones.

Unique molecular identifiers were incorporated into the prepared TCRbeta library. One entry per CDR3 protein, called by TCRdb with MiXCR from the PCR reads. The data show approximately 980,000 distinct CDR3 sequences, 25% to 35% seen once. This CDR3 spans 16 amino acids. V lost 6 bases and J 6 bases, leaving 23 bases between the germline ends. Germline V gene lookup returns CDR1 ENHRY and CDR2 SYGVKD. Many counts were recorded for this clonotype. Its specificity is not known. The sample here was PBMCs, mostly from graft donor cells, taken 360 days after TCRalphabeta/CD19-depleted stem cell transplant. The V gene is TRBV10-3, the J gene TRBJ1-2; maybe TRBD1 (6 bases). The TCR sequence derives from a boy under three years old who had a stem cell transplant for SCID, so the T cells may come from the graft donor. The CDR3 loop reads CAIRHPGTPTLDGYTF. CDR3 sequence (DNA): TGTGCCATCAGACACCCCGGGACACCCACCCTCGATGGCTACACCTTC.